This entry lists 30 T cell receptor beta chains sequenced from one sample in a study of blood T cell repertoires in COVID-19. Only in-frame clones appear in the TCRdb table, and some are missing; sequencing was by immunoSEQ multiplex PCR. The table shows tens of thousands of clones, with 75% to 85% occurring only once. Sequences were obtained from peripheral blood. These receptors all come from a young man with COVID-19, enrolled during active disease.

V is TRBV2 and J is TRBJ1-5; D gene uncertain. This CDR3 is built from 15 residues. V shed 4 bases and J shed 4 bases, with 14 bases lying between them. The V gene's germline CDR1 is SNHLY and CDR2 FYNNEI. The CDR3 loop reads CASSGLAVLNQPQHF. For the CDR3, the DNA is TGTGCCAGCAGTGGTTTGGCAGTCTTGAATCAGCCCCAGCATTTT.

The chain combines TRBV11-1 with TRBJ1-1, with a possible D match to TRBD1 (5 bases). Trimming took off 4 bases at V and 7 bases at J, with 19 bases between the two ends. The CDR3 runs 15 residues. Germline CDR1 SGHAT, CDR2 FQDESV (reference sequence). CDR3 coding DNA: TGTGCCAGCAGCTCGGGGGGAGTGGTGCGAGTTGAAGCTTTCTTT. Translating gives CASSSGGVVRVEAFF.

The chain couples TRBV18 to TRBJ2-5; 8 positions agree with TRBD1. Germline V CDR1 and CDR2: KGHSH, LQKENI. The CDR3 runs to 19 residues. With 3 bases clipped from V and 0 bases from J, the junction kept 15 bases outside the gene matches. DNA of the CDR3: TGTGCCAGCTCACCTTCCATTATCCAGGGGGCGAGCGACCAAGAGACCCAGTACTTC. Translation: CASSPSIIQGASDQETQYF. Variable domain in full (rest from reference TRBV18 and TRBJ2-5): NAGVMQNPRHLVRRRGQEARLRCSPMKGHSHVYWYRQLPEEGLKFMVYLQKENIIDESGMPKERFSAEFPKEGPSILRIQQVVRGDSAAYFCASSPSIIQGASDQETQYFGPGTRLLVL.

This rearrangement joins TRBV10-3 to TRBJ2-7; 8 nucleotides align to TRBD1. Germline V gene sequence: CDR1 ENHRY, CDR2 SYGVKD. V trimming: 11 bases; J trimming: 7 bases; junction bases outside the gene matches: 13. The CDR3 length is 13 residues. The CDR3 DNA follows: TGTGCCGTCCTCCCGGGACAGGCCTGGGAGCAGTACTTC. Amino acid sequence: CAVLPGQAWEQYF.

The rearrangement joins TRBV11-2 to TRBJ2-1; 7 nucleotides line up with TRBD1. Unmatched junction bases numbered 2, after V lost 5 bases and J lost 1 base. The CDR3 runs 14 residues. From germline, CDR1 is SGHAT and CDR2 FQNNGV. CDR3 in DNA: TGTGCCAGCAGCGGGGACAGTTCCTACAATGAGCAGTTCTTC. It is translated as CASSGDSSYNEQFF.

The V gene is TRBV7-2, the J gene TRBJ1-3, with D possibly TRBD1 on 6 matching bases. V was clipped by 1 base and J by 4 bases, with 14 bases between them. CDR1 and CDR2 (germline): SGHTA, FQGNSA. CDR3 length: 16 amino acids. CDR3 region: CASSLGLGGAGNTIYF. CDR3 nucleotide sequence: TGTGCCAGCAGCTTAGGCTTAGGGGGGGCGGGAAACACCATATATTTT.

V and J are TRBV11-2 and TRBJ2-4; D perhaps matches TRBD1 (5 bases). CDR1 and CDR2 from the germline V gene are SGHAT and FQNNGV. The germline V and J ends were trimmed by 1 base and 6 bases, with 7 bases remaining between them. This CDR3 comprises 13 residues. CDR3 protein: CASSLGQRNIQYF. In DNA, the CDR3 is TGTGCCAGCAGCTTAGGACAGAGAAACATTCAGTACTTC. The variable domain in full, with the rest retrieved from reference TRBV11-2 and TRBJ2-4, is EAGVAQSPRYKIIEKRQSVAFWCNPISGHATLYWYQQILGQGPKLLIQFQNNGVVDDSQLPKDRFSAERLKGVDSTLKIQPAKLEDSAVYLCASSLGQRNIQYFGAGTRLSVL.

The V gene is TRBV28, the J gene TRBJ2-3; 7 nucleotides line up with TRBD2. CDR3 size: 16 residues. The germline V gene encodes CDR1 MDHEN and CDR2 SYDVKM. V shed 3 bases and J 4 bases; nucleotides not matched to a gene: 10. Written as DNA, the CDR3 is TGTGCCAGCAGTTTGGAGGCGGGAGTGGGGGCAGATACGCAGTATTTT. It specifies CASSLEAGVGADTQYF.

The J gene is TRBJ1-6, the V gene TRBV5-6; possible D gene TRBD1, 6 bases. This CDR3 has 14 residues. The germline V and J ends were trimmed by 1 base and 10 bases, with 12 bases remaining between them. Germline loops: CDR1 SGHDT, CDR2 YYEEEE. The DNA of the CDR3 is TGTGCCAGCAGCTTGAGGGGGACGGGGTCACCCCTCCACTTT. Translating it yields CASSLRGTGSPLHF.

This sequence joins TRBV5-4 and TRBJ1-2; 9 positions agree with TRBD1. The CDR3 runs to 13 residues. J was trimmed by 7 bases and V by 4 bases; bases with no gene match: 5. Germline assignment: CDR1 SGHNT and CDR2 YYREEE (reference sequence). CDR3 residues: CASSPGQGGGYTF. CDR3 DNA: TGTGCCAGCAGCCCGGGACAGGGCGGTGGCTACACCTTC.

The chain uses TRBV9 and TRBJ1-5; 7 nucleotides match TRBD1. Germline trimming cut 4 bases from V and 0 bases from J; bases unmatched to any gene: 4. The CDR3 contains 15 residues. CDR1 and CDR2 from the germline V gene are SGDLS and YYNGEE. This CDR3 is CASSNGQVSNQPQHF. CDR3 nucleotide sequence: TGTGCCAGCAGCAATGGACAGGTTAGCAATCAGCCCCAGCATTTT.

The chain recombines TRBV19 with TRBJ2-5; 12 nucleotides line up with TRBD2. The J segment lost 4 bases and the V segment lost 6 bases, leaving 3 bases of the junction unmatched. From germline, CDR1 is LNHDA and CDR2 SQIVND (reference sequence). The CDR3 loop spans 14 amino acids. CDR3 region: CASRSSGRGETQYF. CDR3 bases: TGTGCCAGTAGATCTAGCGGGAGGGGAGAGACCCAGTACTTC. Looking up the rest from reference TRBV19 and TRBJ2-5 gives the full variable domain: DGGITQSPKYLFRKEGQNVTLSCEQNLNHDAMYWYRQDPGQGLRLIYYSQIVNDFQKGDIAEGYSVSREKKESFPLTVTSAQKNPTAFYLCASRSSGRGETQYFGPGTRLLVL.

The chain couples TRBV7-9 to TRBJ1-1, with D possibly being TRBD1 (6 bases). The CDR3 runs to 17 residues. The V end lost 1 base, the J end lost 4 bases, and 19 bases lay between the germline ends. CDR1 and CDR2 (germline): SEHNR, FQNEAQ (reference sequence). The CDR3 region is CASSLVLSRGRSTEAFF. The CDR3, as DNA: TGTGCCAGCAGCTTAGTCCTGTCCAGGGGTCGGAGCACTGAAGCTTTCTTT.

This chain joins TRBV27 and TRBJ2-3, with TRBD2 identical over 8 bases. V was clipped by 6 bases and J by 4 bases; unmatched bases: 12. Germline assignment: CDR1 MNHEY and CDR2 SMNVEV (reference sequence). This CDR3 has 16 residues. CDR3 sequence (DNA): TGTGCCAGCAGCTCCTTGGCGGGAGGTTTGTCAGATACGCAGTATTTT. Amino acids: CASSSLAGGLSDTQYF.

This chain joins TRBV25-1 and TRBJ1-5; no reliable D call. Between the trimmed V and J ends, which lost 5 bases and 6 bases, there was a span of 8 bases. The germline V gene encodes CDR1 MGHDK and CDR2 SYGVNS. This CDR3 has 12 residues. The DNA of the CDR3 is TGTGCCAGCAGTCGAGTCCGTCAGCCCCAGCATTTT. It yields the protein CASSRVRQPQHF.

The chain joins TRBV10-3 to TRBJ1-5; D is possibly TRBD1 (6 bases). V lost 2 bases, J lost 3 bases, and 8 bases lay in between. Germline V gene lookup returns CDR1 ENHRY and CDR2 SYGVKD. The CDR3 extends over 14 amino acids. The DNA of the CDR3 is TGTGCCATCAGTGAGGACAGGACCAATCAGCCCCAGCATTTT. Translating it yields CAISEDRTNQPQHF.

The chain links TRBV30 to TRBJ2-2; 8 bases agree with TRBD1. The CDR3 sequence is 18 residues long. The trim removed 0 bases at V and 5 bases at J, leaving 14 bases unmatched. Germline V lookup: CDR1 GTSNPN, CDR2 SVGIG (reference sequence). The CDR3: CAWSVRRVGRGRTGELFF. As DNA, the CDR3 is TGTGCCTGGAGTGTAAGGCGGGTCGGCAGGGGGCGGACCGGGGAGCTGTTTTTT.

The rearrangement uses TRBV7-2 and TRBJ2-1; 12 positions agree with TRBD2. Losses at the gene ends were 3 bases for V and 7 bases for J; bases not matched to a gene: 4. Germline V gives CDR1 SGHTA, CDR2 FQGNSA. The CDR3 length is 15 residues. The CDR3 coding sequence is TGTGCCAGCAGCTTGCCTAGCGGGGGGGGGAATGAGCAGTTCTTC. Protein: CASSLPSGGGNEQFF.

The chain recombines TRBV10-2 with TRBJ2-2, with 10 bases lining up with TRBD1. CDR3 length: 14 residues. The V and J ends lost 6 bases and 4 bases, in that order; junction bases with no gene match: 2. Per the germline V gene, CDR1 is WSHSY and CDR2 is SAAADI. The CDR3 region is CASRGQGSTGELFF. The CDR3, as DNA: TGCGCCAGCAGGGGACAGGGGTCCACCGGGGAGCTGTTTTTT.

The chain couples TRBV19 to TRBJ1-5; D is possibly TRBD1 (5 bases). Germline-derived CDR1 and CDR2 are LNHDA and SQIVND (reference sequence). Deletions cut 7 bases from V and 7 bases from J, with 20 bases between. The CDR3 runs to 15 residues. The CDR3 region has the DNA TGTGCCAGTACCCGGGACGGGGGACGTTGGCAGCCCCAGCATTTT. It is translated as CASTRDGGRWQPQHF. Based on the CDR3 plus reference TRBV19 and TRBJ1-5, the full variable domain is DGGITQSPKYLFRKEGQNVTLSCEQNLNHDAMYWYRQDPGQGLRLIYYSQIVNDFQKGDIAEGYSVSREKKESFPLTVTSAQKNPTAFYLCASTRDGGRWQPQHFGDGTRLSIL.

The count of this clone is one. This chain connects TRBV11-2 to TRBJ2-1, with 9 nucleotides matching TRBD1. The germline V gene has CDR1 SGHAT and CDR2 FQNNGV. The length of the CDR3 is 16 residues. Unmatched junction bases numbered 14, after V lost 6 bases and J lost 8 bases. CDR3 residues: CASSPLLGTGNYEQFF. The DNA for the CDR3 is TGTGCCAGCAGTCCTTTATTAGGGACAGGGAATTATGAGCAGTTCTTC.

The CDR3 bases are TGTGCCAGCAGCTTGGGACGGGAATCAGAAGCTTTCTTT. Protein product: CASSLGRESEAFF. V gene TRBV5-8 combines with J gene TRBJ1-1; no clear D gene. There are 13 residues in the CDR3. V lost 0 bases, J lost 8 bases, and 11 bases lay in between. Per germline, CDR1 SGHTS and CDR2 YDEGEE. The whole variable domain, filled in from reference TRBV5-8 and TRBJ1-1, reads EAGVTQSPTHLIKTRGQQATLRCSPISGHTSVYWYQQALGLGLQFLLWYDEGEERNRGNFPPRFSGRQFPNYSSELNVNALELEDSALYLCASSLGRESEAFFGQGTRLTVV.

In this sample, this clone turned up once. The chain uses TRBV3-1 (or the pseudogene TRBV3-2) and TRBJ1-1; unclear D gene. CDR1 is LGHDT and CDR2 is YNNKEL in the germline V gene (reference sequence). Deletions cut 6 bases from V and 5 bases from J, with 13 bases between. The CDR3 is 13 residues long. This CDR3 is CASSSAVLTEAFF. CDR3 nucleotide sequence: TGTGCCAGCAGTAGTGCGGTATTGACTGAAGCTTTCTTT.

The chain carries TRBV19 and TRBJ2-7; D is possibly TRBD2 (5 bases). Germline assignment: CDR1 LNHDA and CDR2 SQIVND (reference sequence). V was clipped by 1 base and J by 0 bases, with 10 bases between them. This CDR3 has 15 residues. DNA for the CDR3: TGTGCCAGTAGTATAGCTCGGGGTACCTCCTACGAGCAGTACTTC. It specifies CASSIARGTSYEQYF.

This chain links TRBV19 with TRBJ1-5; D might be TRBD1 (6 bases). V was shortened by 4 bases and J by 6 bases, with 13 bases between the two germline ends. CDR3 size: 14 residues. Germline V CDR1 and CDR2: LNHDA, SQIVND (reference sequence). The CDR3 coding sequence is TGTGCCAGTAGTACCTCAGGGGAGAGTCAGCCCCAGCATTTT. This gives the protein CASSTSGESQPQHF.

The chain has TRBV28 and TRBJ1-5; perhaps TRBD1 as D (6 bases). V lost 6 bases, J lost 4 bases, and 16 bases lay in between. Germline V gene data show CDR1 as MDHEN and CDR2 as SYDVKM. This CDR3 has 15 residues. The CDR3 sequence: CASSQTGRGNQPQHF. DNA of the CDR3: TGTGCCAGCAGCCAAACAGGGCGAGGGAATCAGCCCCAGCATTTT.

CDR3 protein: CASSIEGARTEAFF. CDR3 nucleotides: TGTGCCAGTAGTATAGAGGGGGCGCGAACTGAAGCTTTCTTT. The rearrangement joins TRBV19 to TRBJ1-1, with TRBD1 as a possible D gene (6 bases). The CDR3 totals 14 residues. The germline gives CDR1 LNHDA, CDR2 SQIVND (reference sequence). V lost 0 bases to trimming and J lost 5 bases, with 10 bases between them. Looking up the rest from reference TRBV19 and TRBJ1-1 gives the full variable domain: DGGITQSPKYLFRKEGQNVTLSCEQNLNHDAMYWYRQDPGQGLRLIYYSQIVNDFQKGDIAEGYSVSREKKESFPLTVTSAQKNPTAFYLCASSIEGARTEAFFGQGTRLTVV.

The chain employs TRBV3-1 (or the pseudogene TRBV3-2) and TRBJ2-5; 7 bases are a match to TRBD2. CDR1 and CDR2 from the germline V gene are LGHDT and YNNKEL (reference sequence). V lost 0 bases and J lost 5; bases outside the gene matches: 9. This CDR3 comprises 16 residues. Here the CDR3 DNA reads TGTGCCAGCAGCCAAGATAGGGGAGGGGCCACGGAGACCCAGTACTTC. Its protein product is CASSQDRGGATETQYF.

The sample holds one count of this clone. This chain uses TRBV5-6 with TRBJ2-5; TRBD1 might be the D (5 bases). Germline CDR1 is SGHDT and CDR2 is YYEEEE. CDR3 length: 16 amino acids. Trimming shortened V by 4 bases and J by 3 bases, and 19 bases separated the two germline ends. DNA of the CDR3: TGTGCCAGCAGCATCGCGTATGAGACAGCAGAAGAGACCCAGTACTTC. Protein product: CASSIAYETAEETQYF.

The rearrangement links TRBV7-3 to TRBJ2-3; D is uncertain. Germline V gene data show CDR1 as SGHTA and CDR2 as FQGTGA. The CDR3 is 18 residues long. V lost 0 bases to trimming and J lost 2 bases, with 18 bases between them. The CDR3 bases are TGTGCCAGCAGCTTAACAAGCCCCCTCTCTGAGCACACAGATACGCAGTATTTT. As protein: CASSLTSPLSEHTDTQYF.